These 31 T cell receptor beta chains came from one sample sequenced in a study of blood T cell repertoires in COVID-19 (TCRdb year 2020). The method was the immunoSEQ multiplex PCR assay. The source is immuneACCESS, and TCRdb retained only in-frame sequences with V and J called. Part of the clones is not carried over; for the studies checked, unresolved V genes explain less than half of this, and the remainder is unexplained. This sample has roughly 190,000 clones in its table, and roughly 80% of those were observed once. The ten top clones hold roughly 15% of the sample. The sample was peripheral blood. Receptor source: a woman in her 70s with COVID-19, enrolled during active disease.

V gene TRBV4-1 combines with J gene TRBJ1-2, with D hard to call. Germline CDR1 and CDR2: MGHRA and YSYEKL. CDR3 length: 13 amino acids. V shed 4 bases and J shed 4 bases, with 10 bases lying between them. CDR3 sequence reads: CASSRGELYGYTF. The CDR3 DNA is TGCGCCAGCAGCCGGGGAGAGCTCTATGGCTACACCTTC.

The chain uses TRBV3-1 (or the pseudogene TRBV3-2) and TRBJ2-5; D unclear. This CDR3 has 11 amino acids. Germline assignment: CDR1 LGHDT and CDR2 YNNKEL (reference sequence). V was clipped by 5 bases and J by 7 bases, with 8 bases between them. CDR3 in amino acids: CASSSLRTQYF. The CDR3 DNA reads TGTGCCAGCAGCTCCCTCAGGACCCAGTACTTC.

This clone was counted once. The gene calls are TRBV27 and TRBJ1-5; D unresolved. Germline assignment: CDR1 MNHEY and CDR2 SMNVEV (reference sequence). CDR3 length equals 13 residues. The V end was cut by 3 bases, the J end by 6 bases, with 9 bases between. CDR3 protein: CASSFSAGQPQHF. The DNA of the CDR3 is TGTGCCAGCAGTTTCTCCGCCGGTCAGCCCCAGCATTTT.

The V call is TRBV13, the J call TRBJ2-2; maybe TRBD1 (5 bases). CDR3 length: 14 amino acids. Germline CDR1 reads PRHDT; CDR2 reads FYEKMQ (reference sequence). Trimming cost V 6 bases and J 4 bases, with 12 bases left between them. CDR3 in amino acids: CASSHRQRTGELFF. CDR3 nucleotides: TGTGCCAGCAGTCACAGACAGCGCACCGGGGAGCTGTTTTTT.

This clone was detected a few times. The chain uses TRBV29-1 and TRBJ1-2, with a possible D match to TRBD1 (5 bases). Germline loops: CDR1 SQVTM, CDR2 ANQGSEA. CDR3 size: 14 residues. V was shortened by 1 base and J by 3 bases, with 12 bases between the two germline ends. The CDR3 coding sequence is TGCAGCGTTGAAGTCCGTGGGGGGGACTATGGCTACACCTTC. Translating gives CSVEVRGGDYGYTF.

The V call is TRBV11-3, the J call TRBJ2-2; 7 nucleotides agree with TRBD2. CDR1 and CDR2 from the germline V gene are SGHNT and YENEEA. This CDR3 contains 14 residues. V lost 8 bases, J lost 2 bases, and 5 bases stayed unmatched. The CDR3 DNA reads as TGTGCCAGCTCGTCGGGAGGAAACACCGGGGAGCTGTTTTTT. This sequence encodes CASSSGGNTGELFF.

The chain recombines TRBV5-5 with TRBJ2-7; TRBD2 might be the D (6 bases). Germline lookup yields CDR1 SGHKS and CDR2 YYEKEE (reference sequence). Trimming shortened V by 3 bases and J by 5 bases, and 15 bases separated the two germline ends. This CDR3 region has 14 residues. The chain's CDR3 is CASSSTRRGDEQYF. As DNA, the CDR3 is TGTGCCAGCAGCTCGACAAGGAGGGGAGACGAGCAGTACTTC.

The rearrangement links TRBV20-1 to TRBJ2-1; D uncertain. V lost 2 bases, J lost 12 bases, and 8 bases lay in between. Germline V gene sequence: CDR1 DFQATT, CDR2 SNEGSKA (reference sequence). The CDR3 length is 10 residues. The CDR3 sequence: CSARIRGQFF. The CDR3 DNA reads TGCAGTGCTAGAATTAGAGGGCAGTTCTTC.

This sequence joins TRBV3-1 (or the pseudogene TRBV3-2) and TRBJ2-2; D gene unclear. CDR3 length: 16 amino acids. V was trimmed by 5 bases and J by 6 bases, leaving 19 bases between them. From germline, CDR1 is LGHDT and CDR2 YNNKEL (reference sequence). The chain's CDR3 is CASSYITALSPGELFF. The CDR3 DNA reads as TGTGCCAGCAGCTATATAACAGCCCTATCCCCCGGGGAGCTGTTTTTT.

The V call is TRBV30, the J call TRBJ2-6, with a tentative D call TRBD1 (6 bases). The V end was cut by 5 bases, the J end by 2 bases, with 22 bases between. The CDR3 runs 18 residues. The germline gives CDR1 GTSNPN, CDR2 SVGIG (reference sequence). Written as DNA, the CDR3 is TGTGCCTGGGTTATGGACAGATTTTTTAATCCTGGGGCCAACGTCCTGACTTTC. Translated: CAWVMDRFFNPGANVLTF.

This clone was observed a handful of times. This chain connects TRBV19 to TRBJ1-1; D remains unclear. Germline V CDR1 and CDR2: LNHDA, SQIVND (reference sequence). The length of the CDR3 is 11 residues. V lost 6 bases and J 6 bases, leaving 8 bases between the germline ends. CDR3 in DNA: TGTGCCAGTAGCTCCGGTTCTGAAGCTTTCTTT. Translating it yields CASSSGSEAFF.

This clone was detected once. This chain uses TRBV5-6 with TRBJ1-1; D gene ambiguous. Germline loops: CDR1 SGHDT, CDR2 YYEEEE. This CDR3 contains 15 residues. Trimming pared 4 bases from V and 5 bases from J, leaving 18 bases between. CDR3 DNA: TGTGCCAGCAGCCCTTGGGCAGGCACTGGGACTGAAGCTTTCTTT. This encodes CASSPWAGTGTEAFF.

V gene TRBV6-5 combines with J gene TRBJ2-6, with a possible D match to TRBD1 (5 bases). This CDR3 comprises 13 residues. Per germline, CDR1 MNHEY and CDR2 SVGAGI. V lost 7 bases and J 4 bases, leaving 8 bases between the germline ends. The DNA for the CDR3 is TGTGCCAGCATGGGGCCCGGGGCCAACGTCCTGACTTTC. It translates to CASMGPGANVLTF.

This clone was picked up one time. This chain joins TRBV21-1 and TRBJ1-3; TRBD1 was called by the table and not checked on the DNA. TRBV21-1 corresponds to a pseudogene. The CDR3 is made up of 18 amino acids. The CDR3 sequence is CASSVRRLGESSGNTIYF. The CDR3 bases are TGTGCCAGCAGCGTACGTCGCTTAGGGGAAAGCTCTGGAAACACCATATATTTT.

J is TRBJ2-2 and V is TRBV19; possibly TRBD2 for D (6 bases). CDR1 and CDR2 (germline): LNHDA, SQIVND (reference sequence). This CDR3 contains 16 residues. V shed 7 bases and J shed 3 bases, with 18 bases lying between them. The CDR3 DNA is TGTGCCAGTACCCCTGGGGACTTAGGGTACACCGGGGAGCTGTTTTTT. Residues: CASTPGDLGYTGELFF.

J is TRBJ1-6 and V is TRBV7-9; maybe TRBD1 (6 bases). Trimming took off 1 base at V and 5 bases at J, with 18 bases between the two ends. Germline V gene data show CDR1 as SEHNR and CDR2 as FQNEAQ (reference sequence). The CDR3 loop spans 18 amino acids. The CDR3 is CASSLDHRGRGNNSPLHF. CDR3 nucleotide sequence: TGTGCCAGCAGCTTAGACCACCGCGGCAGGGGAAATAATTCACCCCTCCACTTT.

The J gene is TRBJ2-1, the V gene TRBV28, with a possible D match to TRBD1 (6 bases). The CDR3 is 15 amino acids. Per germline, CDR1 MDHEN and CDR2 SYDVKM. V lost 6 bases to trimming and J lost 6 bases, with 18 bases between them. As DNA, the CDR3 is TGTGCCAGCAGCCCCCCCGGACTCAGGGGCAATGAGCAGTTCTTC. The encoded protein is CASSPPGLRGNEQFF. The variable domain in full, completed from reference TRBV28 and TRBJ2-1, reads DVKVTQSSRYLVKRTGEKVFLECVQDMDHENMFWYRQDPGLGLRLIYFSYDVKMKEKGDIPEGYSVSREKKERFSLILESASTNQTSMYLCASSPPGLRGNEQFFGPGTRLTVL.

CDR3 region: CASSDFQGNQPQHF. The CDR3 nucleotides read TGTGCCAGCAGTGATTTTCAGGGAAATCAGCCCCAGCATTTT. The chain recombines TRBV6-1 with TRBJ1-5; TRBD1 is a possible D gene (5 bases). Trimming cost V 3 bases and J 4 bases, with 10 bases left between them. CDR1 is MNHNS, CDR2 SASEGT, per germline. The CDR3 is 14 residues long.

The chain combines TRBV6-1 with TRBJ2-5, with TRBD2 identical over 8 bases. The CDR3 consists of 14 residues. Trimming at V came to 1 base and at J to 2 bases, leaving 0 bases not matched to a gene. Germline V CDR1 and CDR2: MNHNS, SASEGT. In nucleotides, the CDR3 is TGTGCCAGCAGTGAAGGACTAGCGCAAGAGACCCAGTACTTC. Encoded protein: CASSEGLAQETQYF.

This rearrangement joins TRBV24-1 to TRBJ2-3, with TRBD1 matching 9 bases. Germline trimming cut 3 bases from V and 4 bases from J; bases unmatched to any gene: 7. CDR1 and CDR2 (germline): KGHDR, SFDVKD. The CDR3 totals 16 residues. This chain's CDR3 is CATSDAGTGSPDTQYF. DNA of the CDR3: TGTGCCACCAGTGATGCCGGGACAGGGTCACCAGATACGCAGTATTTT.

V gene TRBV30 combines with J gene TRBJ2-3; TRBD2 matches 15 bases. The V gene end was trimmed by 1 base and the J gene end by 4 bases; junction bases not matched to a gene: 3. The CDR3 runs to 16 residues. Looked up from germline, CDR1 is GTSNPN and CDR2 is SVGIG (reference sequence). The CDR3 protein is CAWSAGLAGGPDTQYF. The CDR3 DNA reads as TGTGCCTGGAGTGCGGGACTAGCGGGAGGACCAGATACGCAGTATTTT.

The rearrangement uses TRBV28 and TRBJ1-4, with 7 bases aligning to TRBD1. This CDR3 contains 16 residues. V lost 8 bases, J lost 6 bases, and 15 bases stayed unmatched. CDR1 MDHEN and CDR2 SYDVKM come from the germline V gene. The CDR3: CASRPETGNYYEKLFF. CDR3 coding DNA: TGTGCCAGCCGGCCGGAGACAGGGAATTATTATGAAAAACTGTTTTTT.

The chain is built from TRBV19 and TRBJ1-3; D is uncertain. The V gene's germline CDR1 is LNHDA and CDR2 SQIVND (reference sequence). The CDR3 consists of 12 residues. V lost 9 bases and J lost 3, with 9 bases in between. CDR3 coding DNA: TGTGCCAGCGGGAATGGTGGAAACACCATATATTTT. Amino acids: CASGNGGNTIYF.

CDR3 loop: CASSENRLVNEQFF. In DNA form, the CDR3 reads TGTGCCAGCAGTGAGAATCGGCTAGTCAATGAGCAGTTCTTC. This chain joins TRBV2 and TRBJ2-1; D remains ambiguous. The CDR3 consists of 14 residues. V lost 3 bases, J lost 6 bases, and 12 bases lay in between. CDR1 and CDR2 from the germline V gene are SNHLY and FYNNEI.

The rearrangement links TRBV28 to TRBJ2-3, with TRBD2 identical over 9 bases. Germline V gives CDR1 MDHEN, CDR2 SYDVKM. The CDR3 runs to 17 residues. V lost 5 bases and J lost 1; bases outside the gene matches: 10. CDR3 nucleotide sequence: TGTGCCAGCAGTGTGCGGGGGGGCACTCGGGGCACAGATACGCAGTATTTT. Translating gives CASSVRGGTRGTDTQYF.

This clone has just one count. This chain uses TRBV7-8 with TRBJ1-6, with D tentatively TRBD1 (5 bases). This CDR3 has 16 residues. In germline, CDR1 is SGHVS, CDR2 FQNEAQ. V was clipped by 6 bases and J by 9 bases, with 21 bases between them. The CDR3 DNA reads TGTGCCAGCAGTCCTGCCGGGGGGGGGACGGGTTCACCCCTCCACTTT. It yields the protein CASSPAGGGTGSPLHF.

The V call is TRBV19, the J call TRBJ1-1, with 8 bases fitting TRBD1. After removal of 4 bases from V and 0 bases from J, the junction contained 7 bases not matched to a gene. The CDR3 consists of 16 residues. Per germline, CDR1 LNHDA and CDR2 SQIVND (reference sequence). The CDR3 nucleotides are TGTGCCAGTAGTACAAGGACAGGGAAAATGAACACTGAAGCTTTCTTT. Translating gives CASSTRTGKMNTEAFF.

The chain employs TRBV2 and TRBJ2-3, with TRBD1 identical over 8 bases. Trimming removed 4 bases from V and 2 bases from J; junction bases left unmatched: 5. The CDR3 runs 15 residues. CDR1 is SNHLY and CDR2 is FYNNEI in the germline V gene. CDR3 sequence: CASSAQGAYTDTQYF. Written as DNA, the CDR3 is TGTGCCAGCAGTGCCCAGGGGGCCTACACAGATACGCAGTATTTT. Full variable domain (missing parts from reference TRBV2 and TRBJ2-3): EPEVTQTPSHQVTQMGQEVILRCVPISNHLYFYWYRQILGQKVEFLVSFYNNEISEKSEIFDDQFSVERPDGSNFTLKIRSTKLEDSAMYFCASSAQGAYTDTQYFGPGTRLTVL.

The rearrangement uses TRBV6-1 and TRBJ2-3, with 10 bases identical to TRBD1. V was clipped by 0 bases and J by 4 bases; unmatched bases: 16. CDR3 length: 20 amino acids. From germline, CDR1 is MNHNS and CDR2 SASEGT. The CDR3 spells CASSEAPYPRTGGGADTQYF. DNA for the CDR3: TGTGCCAGCAGTGAAGCACCCTATCCCCGGACAGGGGGAGGCGCAGATACGCAGTATTTT.

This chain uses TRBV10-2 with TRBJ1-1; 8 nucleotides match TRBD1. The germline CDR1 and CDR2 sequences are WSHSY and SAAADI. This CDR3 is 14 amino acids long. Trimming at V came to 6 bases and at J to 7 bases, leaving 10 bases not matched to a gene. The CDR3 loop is CASSNRGGRGEAFF. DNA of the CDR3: TGCGCCAGCAGCAACAGGGGGGGCCGGGGTGAAGCTTTCTTT.

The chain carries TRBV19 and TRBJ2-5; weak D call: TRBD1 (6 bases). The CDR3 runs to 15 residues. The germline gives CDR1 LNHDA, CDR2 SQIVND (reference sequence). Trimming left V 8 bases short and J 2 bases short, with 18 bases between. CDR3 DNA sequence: TGTGCCAGTTCGAGACAGGCTCTACCTCAAGAGACCCAGTACTTC. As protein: CASSRQALPQETQYF.